This TCR beta chain was recorded in a study of pediatric ulcerative colitis. The data were produced by immunoSEQ multiplex PCR, yet TCRdb's version contains in-frame clones alone and is incomplete. The sample carries 50,000 to 65,000 clones, about nine tenths recorded once. The CDR3 totals 15 residues. From germline, CDR1 is SGHRS and CDR2 YFSETQ. Trimming pared 3 bases from V and 1 base from J, leaving 14 bases between. This chain joins TRBV5-1 and TRBJ2-7, with D perhaps given as TRBD1 or TRBD2 (5 bases each). This sequence was found in a boy aged 10-17 years with severe ulcerative colitis. The material sequenced was blood. CDR3 nucleotides: TGCGCCAGCAGCTCAACAGGAGGTATTTCCTACGAGCAGTACTTC. Protein sequence: CASSSTGGISYEQYF.